One sample yielded the 31 T cell receptor beta chains listed below, sequenced in a study of T cell responses to AZD1222 COVID-19 vaccine. Assay: immunoSEQ multiplex PCR; the TCRdb copy retains only in-frame clones and omits some. The table lists 90,000 or so clones, about 87% of them singletons. The starting material was peripheral blood, obtained on day 0 of AZD1222 vaccination. The receptors originated from an adult in good health.

This chain joins TRBV5-4 and TRBJ2-5; possibly TRBD1 for D (5 bases). Germline V lookup: CDR1 SGHNT, CDR2 YYREEE (reference sequence). V dropped 0 bases and J dropped 5 bases, with 8 bases sitting between them. The length of the CDR3 is 13 residues. The CDR3 loop is CASSLVGAETQYF. CDR3 bases: TGTGCCAGCAGCTTGGTTGGGGCTGAGACCCAGTACTTC.

V is TRBV11-1 and J is TRBJ2-1; the match to TRBD1 covers 10 bases. This CDR3 spans 15 amino acids. V lost 5 bases and J lost 3; bases outside the gene matches: 4. In germline, CDR1 is SGHAT, CDR2 FQDESV (reference sequence). CDR3 sequence: CASSHRDRGYNEQFF. CDR3 DNA: TGTGCCAGCAGCCACCGGGACAGGGGCTACAATGAGCAGTTCTTC.

This clone appeared once. The chain is built from TRBV29-1 and TRBJ1-1; 11 bases line up with TRBD1. The CDR3 length is 13 residues. CDR1 SQVTM and CDR2 ANQGSEA come from the germline V gene. V trimming: 7 bases; J trimming: 5 bases; junction bases outside the gene matches: 6. CDR3 in amino acids: CSAVGQGATEAFF. Written as DNA, the CDR3 is TGCAGCGCTGTAGGACAGGGGGCGACTGAAGCTTTCTTT.

The chain links TRBV3-1 (or the pseudogene TRBV3-2) to TRBJ2-1, with 8 bases identical to TRBD1. This CDR3 region has 14 residues. Germline trimming cut 2 bases from V and 6 bases from J; bases unmatched to any gene: 3. CDR1 is LGHDT, CDR2 YNNKEL, per germline (reference sequence). CDR3 protein: CASSQQGAVNEQFF. CDR3 DNA sequence: TGTGCCAGCAGCCAACAGGGGGCCGTCAATGAGCAGTTCTTC.

The chain has TRBV4-1 and TRBJ1-5, with D possibly TRBD1 on 5 matching bases. The length of the CDR3 is 17 residues. CDR1 and CDR2 from the germline V gene are MGHRA and YSYEKL. V was clipped by 0 bases and J by 2 bases, with 14 bases between them. The CDR3 DNA follows: TGCGCCAGCAGCCAAGAGCCCCCAGGGTGGGGCAATCAGCCCCAGCATTTT. Protein product: CASSQEPPGWGNQPQHF.

J is TRBJ1-1 and V is TRBV28; D is possibly TRBD1 (5 bases). V lost 6 bases and J 9 bases, leaving 14 bases between the germline ends. There are 12 residues in the CDR3. The germline gives CDR1 MDHEN, CDR2 SYDVKM. The CDR3 DNA reads TGTGCCAGCAGCTCCAGACAGAACCAAGCTTTCTTT. Protein: CASSSRQNQAFF.

V gene TRBV4-1 combines with J gene TRBJ2-7; possibly TRBD1 for D (6 bases). V was shortened by 3 bases and J by 3 bases, with 9 bases between the two germline ends. Germline loops: CDR1 MGHRA, CDR2 YSYEKL. The CDR3 runs 13 residues. The chain's CDR3 is CASSHLDSYEQYF. The CDR3 DNA reads as TGCGCCAGCAGCCACCTGGACAGCTACGAGCAGTACTTC.

The count of this clone is one. The rearrangement joins TRBV14 to TRBJ1-2, with 12 nucleotides matching TRBD1. V lost 1 base, J lost 7 bases, and 13 bases stayed unmatched. The CDR3 loop spans 18 amino acids. CDR1 SGHDN and CDR2 FVKESK come from the germline V gene. The CDR3 reads CASSQAPGQGAFLRGYTF. CDR3 coding DNA: TGTGCCAGCAGCCAAGCGCCGGGACAGGGGGCTTTTTTGCGTGGCTACACCTTC.

The chain combines TRBV2 with TRBJ1-1; maybe TRBD1 (5 bases). CDR1 is SNHLY, CDR2 FYNNEI, per germline. The CDR3 sequence is 15 residues long. V was clipped by 8 bases and J by 0 bases, with 16 bases between them. For the CDR3, the DNA is TGTGCCAGCCAGATAGGGGACCCGATGAACACTGAAGCTTTCTTT. This gives the protein CASQIGDPMNTEAFF.

As to this clone: Relative to the germline gene, one junction end is altered; a read error may explain this. The chain combines TRBV7-7 with TRBJ2-7; weak D call: TRBD2 (7 bases). The CDR3 contains 13 residues. CDR1 is SSHAT, CDR2 FNYEAQ, per germline (reference sequence). CDR3 nucleotide sequence: TGTGCTAGCAGCTTACAGGGAGGGGGCGAGCAGTACTTC. Encoded protein: CASSLQGGGEQYF.

The chain is built from TRBV14 and TRBJ2-7, with D hard to call. Germline V gene sequence: CDR1 SGHDN, CDR2 FVKESK. V lost 4 bases and J 7 bases, leaving 8 bases between the germline ends. The CDR3 contains 11 residues. CDR3 sequence (DNA): TGTGCCAGCAGCCCCTTAAGGGAGCAGTACTTC. This encodes CASSPLREQYF.

This clone was recorded a few times. The genes are TRBV30 and TRBJ2-5; 8 nucleotides align to TRBD2. CDR3 length: 14 amino acids. Germline V gene lookup returns CDR1 GTSNPN and CDR2 SVGIG (reference sequence). The V segment lost 2 bases and the J segment 7 bases; nucleotides outside the gene matches: 9. CDR3 nucleotide sequence: TGTGCCTGGAGTACCAGCGGGAGCGTGGGGACCCAGTACTTC. This sequence encodes CAWSTSGSVGTQYF.

The chain combines TRBV19 with TRBJ2-4; TRBD1 matches 8 bases. CDR3 length: 17 amino acids. CDR1 LNHDA and CDR2 SQIVND come from the germline V gene (reference sequence). The trim removed 4 bases at V and 0 bases at J, leaving 8 bases unmatched. CDR3 sequence (DNA): TGTGCCAGTAGTACCCCGGGCAGGGGGCCAGCCAAAAACATTCAGTACTTC. This codes for CASSTPGRGPAKNIQYF. Full variable domain (outside the CDR3, taken from reference TRBV19 and TRBJ2-4): DGGITQSPKYLFRKEGQNVTLSCEQNLNHDAMYWYRQDPGQGLRLIYYSQIVNDFQKGDIAEGYSVSREKKESFPLTVTSAQKNPTAFYLCASSTPGRGPAKNIQYFGAGTRLSVL.

The gene calls are TRBV18 and TRBJ2-7, with 11 bases that match TRBD2. The V and J ends lost 3 bases and 7 bases, in that order; junction bases with no gene match: 8. There are 15 residues in the CDR3. Germline CDR1 reads KGHSH; CDR2 reads LQKENI. CDR3 sequence (DNA): TGTGCCAGCTCACCTACTAGCGGGAGACATAAGGAGCAGTACTTC. Its protein product is CASSPTSGRHKEQYF.

V usage is TRBV4-2 and J usage is TRBJ2-3; TRBD2 matches at 8 bases. This CDR3 has 16 amino acids. Trimming cost V 0 bases and J 5 bases; bases outside gene matches: 7. Germline CDR1 LGHNA, CDR2 YNFKEQ. CDR3 in amino acids: CASSQEVSGGIDTQYF. CDR3 DNA: TGTGCCAGCAGCCAAGAAGTCAGCGGGGGCATAGATACGCAGTATTTT.

The V gene is TRBV19, the J gene TRBJ1-2; D possibly corresponds to TRBD1 (5 bases). The CDR3 totals 13 residues. Looked up from germline, CDR1 is LNHDA and CDR2 is SQIVND (reference sequence). Trimming stripped 11 bases from V and 6 bases from J, with 19 bases between. CDR3 sequence (DNA): TGTGCCGGCCAAACGCGAGGGGCTAATGGCTACACCTTC. It is translated as CAGQTRGANGYTF.

The CDR3 region has the DNA TGTGCCAGCAGCGTCGAAGATAGCGGGATTGGTTACGAGCAGTACTTC. Its protein is CASSVEDSGIGYEQYF. The chain joins TRBV7-6 to TRBJ2-7; TRBD2 aligns across 8 bases. CDR1 and CDR2 (germline): SGHVS, FNYEAQ. The CDR3 has 16 residues. Unmatched junction bases numbered 13, after V lost 5 bases and J lost 4 bases. Complete variable domain (other parts from reference TRBV7-6 and TRBJ2-7): GAGVSQSPRYKVTKRGQDVALRCDPISGHVSLYWYRQALGQGPEFLTYFNYEAQQDKSGLPNDRFSAERPEGSISTLTIQRTEQRDSAMYRCASSVEDSGIGYEQYFGPGTRLTVT.

The rearrangement uses TRBV10-3 and TRBJ2-1; D may be TRBD1 (6 bases). V was clipped by 6 bases and J by 8 bases, with 17 bases between them. Germline loops: CDR1 ENHRY, CDR2 SYGVKD. The CDR3 totals 14 residues. Here the CDR3 DNA reads TGTGCCATCAGGGGGGCGGTAGTTAACGATGAGCAGTTCTTC. It translates to CAIRGAVVNDEQFF.

The chain uses TRBV5-1 and TRBJ1-2; possibly TRBD1 for D (5 bases). Germline CDR1 is SGHRS and CDR2 is YFSETQ. Trimming pared 4 bases from V and 5 bases from J, leaving 18 bases between. This CDR3 has 15 residues. The DNA for the CDR3 is TGCGCCAGCAGCGCTGGTACCGGGACTTATTATGGCTACACCTTC. Translated, it gives CASSAGTGTYYGYTF.

The chain recombines TRBV11-3 with TRBJ2-7, with D unclear. This CDR3 region has 13 residues. Trimming took off 0 bases at V and 3 bases at J, with 6 bases between the two ends. Per germline, CDR1 SGHNT and CDR2 YENEEA. CDR3 sequence: CASSLDIRYEQYF. The CDR3 region has the DNA TGTGCCAGCAGCTTAGATATTCGCTACGAGCAGTACTTC.

The V gene is TRBV2, the J gene TRBJ2-7; D gene ambiguous. Germline assignment: CDR1 SNHLY and CDR2 FYNNEI. V gave up 11 bases and J gave up 6 bases, with 23 bases separating them. CDR3 length: 14 residues. DNA for the CDR3: TGTGCCGGCCGGAAGACGGACCTCTCCCCCGAGCAGTACTTC. Its translation: CAGRKTDLSPEQYF.

The chain combines TRBV19 with TRBJ1-5; D uncertain. Germline V gives CDR1 LNHDA, CDR2 SQIVND (reference sequence). This CDR3 is 17 amino acids long. V was shortened by 1 base and J by 1 base, with 14 bases between the two germline ends. This CDR3 reads CASSIVLGPGSNQPQHF. In DNA form, the CDR3 reads TGTGCCAGTAGTATAGTGCTGGGTCCCGGGAGCAATCAGCCCCAGCATTTT.

The J gene is TRBJ2-3, the V gene TRBV1. TRBV1 is noted as a pseudogene. The CDR3 covers 17 residues. CDR3 in amino acids: CTSSQEGGRVSTDTQYF. The DNA of the CDR3 is TGCACCAGCAGCCAAGAAGGGGGGAGAGTAAGCACAGATACGCAGTATTTT.

A single count supports this clone. The V gene is TRBV5-1, the J gene TRBJ2-2; D perhaps matches TRBD2 (5 bases). The CDR3 is 17 amino acids. Germline V gene lookup returns CDR1 SGHRS and CDR2 YFSETQ. Trimming left V 0 bases short and J 4 bases short, with 16 bases between. CDR3 nucleotide sequence: TGCGCCAGCAGCTTGGAGGAGTCCGGCCGGGGCACCGGGGAGCTGTTTTTT. Its translation is CASSLEESGRGTGELFF.

This sequence joins TRBV13 and TRBJ2-1; TRBD1 aligns across 10 bases. From germline, CDR1 is PRHDT and CDR2 FYEKMQ (reference sequence). V gave up 5 bases and J gave up 3 bases; unmatched junction bases: 10. This CDR3 has 17 amino acids. The DNA of the CDR3 is TGTGCCAGCAGCCTTCGGACAGGGGGAACCTACTACAATGAGCAGTTCTTC. It encodes CASSLRTGGTYYNEQFF.

The J gene is TRBJ2-1, the V gene TRBV10-1; 8 positions agree with TRBD2. The V and J ends lost 6 bases and 5 bases, in that order; junction bases with no gene match: 21. Germline CDR1 WNHNN, CDR2 SYGVQD (reference sequence). The CDR3 totals 19 residues. The CDR3 sequence is CASRNPSVLRGLENNEQFF. The CDR3 coding sequence is TGCGCCAGCAGGAACCCCTCAGTACTCCGGGGACTAGAGAACAATGAGCAGTTCTTC.

The V gene is TRBV18, the J gene TRBJ1-5, with D possibly TRBD1 on 6 matching bases. Germline V CDR1 and CDR2: KGHSH, LQKENI. Trimming cost V 5 bases and J 6 bases, with 20 bases left between them. The CDR3 has 16 amino acids. CDR3 coding DNA: TGTGCCAGCTCATCAATGCGGGCAGGGGTGGGTCAGCCCCAGCATTTT. This sequence encodes CASSSMRAGVGQPQHF.

V gene TRBV19 combines with J gene TRBJ1-6; D remains ambiguous. CDR3 length: 13 amino acids. Trimming shortened V by 7 bases and J by 10 bases, and 14 bases separated the two germline ends. Germline CDR1 and CDR2: LNHDA and SQIVND (reference sequence). This CDR3 is CASTVSLGSPLHF. The CDR3 region has the DNA TGTGCCAGTACAGTCTCCCTGGGGTCACCCCTCCACTTT.

The chain uses TRBV12-3 or TRBV12-4 and TRBJ2-1; D uncertain. Deletions cut 8 bases from V and 3 bases from J, with 11 bases between. The CDR3 runs to 13 residues. The CDR3 reads CASRAAFYNEQFF. In DNA form, the CDR3 reads TGTGCCAGCCGGGCCGCCTTCTACAATGAGCAGTTCTTC.

This chain joins TRBV10-3 and TRBJ1-1; 8 bases agree with TRBD1. The junction had 14 bases not matched to a gene; V was cut back by 8 bases and J by 6 bases. CDR1 is ENHRY, CDR2 SYGVKD, per germline. The CDR3 loop spans 15 amino acids. CDR3 coding DNA: TGTGCCATCCATACCGACAGGGGTCGGGCCGCTGAAGCTTTCTTT. Amino acids: CAIHTDRGRAAEAFF.

The V and J genes are TRBV15 and TRBJ1-2; D gene uncertain. V was pared by 4 bases and J by 5 bases, with 14 bases between. CDR3 length: 14 residues. Germline loops: CDR1 LNHNV, CDR2 YYDKDF (reference sequence). CDR3 DNA: TGTGCCACCAGCACAGAGATTGGCGGATATGGCTACACCTTC. Its protein is CATSTEIGGYGYTF.